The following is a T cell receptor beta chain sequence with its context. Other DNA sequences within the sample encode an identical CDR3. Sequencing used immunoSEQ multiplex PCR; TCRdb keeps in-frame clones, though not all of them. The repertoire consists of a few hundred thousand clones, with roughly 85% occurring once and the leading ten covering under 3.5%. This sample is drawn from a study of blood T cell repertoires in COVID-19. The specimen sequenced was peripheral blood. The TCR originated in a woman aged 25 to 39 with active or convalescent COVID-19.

The CDR3 loop reads CASSIDGGSNQPQHF. The CDR3 bases are TGTGCCAGTAGTATAGACGGGGGGAGCAATCAGCCCCAGCATTTT. V gene TRBV19 combines with J gene TRBJ1-5; perhaps TRBD1 as D (5 bases). V shed 0 bases and J shed 1 base, with 7 bases lying between them. The CDR3 loop spans 15 amino acids. The germline gives CDR1 LNHDA, CDR2 SQIVND (reference sequence).